This entry features one T cell receptor (beta chain) sequence. Antigen specificity is unknown. The data stem from a study of CXCR4 blockade with PD-1 therapy in pancreatic cancer. Findings and limits, study-wide: Only TCRbeta chains were sequenced here. Convergent selection by common tumor antigens was suggested by nucleotide rearrangement counts.

Germline lookup yields CDR1 KGHSH and CDR2 LQKENI. The CDR3 has 15 residues. V was trimmed by 2 bases and J by 4 bases, leaving 12 bases between them. Clones were sequenced by immunoSEQ multiplex PCR, and TCRdb holds only the in-frame ones, with some missing. Of some 1,200 clones in the sample, around 40% are singletons; the top ten hold 15% to 20%. J is TRBJ1-5 and V is TRBV18; D is unclear. The sequencing input was tumor tissue. The TCR originated in a human donor with pancreatic ductal adenocarcinoma. The CDR3 region has the DNA TGTGCCAGCTCACCAGGTCCCGGAGAGAATCAGCCCCAGCATTTT. Translating gives CASSPGPGENQPQHF. Filled out from reference TRBV18 and TRBJ1-5, the complete variable domain reads NAGVMQNPRHLVRRRGQEARLRCSPMKGHSHVYWYRQLPEEGLKFMVYLQKENIIDESGMPKERFSAEFPKEGPSILRIQQVVRGDSAAYFCASSPGPGENQPQHFGDGTRLSIL.